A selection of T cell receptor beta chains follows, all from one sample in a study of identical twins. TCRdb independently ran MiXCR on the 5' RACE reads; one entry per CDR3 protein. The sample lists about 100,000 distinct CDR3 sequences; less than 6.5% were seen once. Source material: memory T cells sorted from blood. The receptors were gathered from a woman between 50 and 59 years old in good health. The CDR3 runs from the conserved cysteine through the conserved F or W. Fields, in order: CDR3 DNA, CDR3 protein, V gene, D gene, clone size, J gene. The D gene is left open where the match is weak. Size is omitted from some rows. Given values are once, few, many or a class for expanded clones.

DNA: TGTGCCAGCAGTACCCTAGCGGGAGTTGAAGAGACCCAGTACTTC; CDR3: CASSTLAGVEETQYF; V: TRBV25-1; D: TRBD2; size: few; J: TRBJ2-5
DNA: TGCAGTGCTAAACTAGCGGGAGGGCCAGGCGGGGAGCTGTTTTTT; CDR3: CSAKLAGGPGGELFF; V: TRBV20-1; D: TRBD2; size: -; J: TRBJ2-2
DNA: TGTGCCAGTAGTATCCAGAGCCCGTCCGGGTTCTTC; CDR3: CASSIQSPSGFF; V: TRBV19; D: -; size: -; J: TRBJ2-4
DNA: TGTGCCACCAGTGAACCCGGCCAGGGGAAATCAGATACGCAGTATTTT; CDR3: CATSEPGQGKSDTQYF; V: TRBV24-1; D: -; size: many; J: TRBJ2-3
DNA: TGCGCCAGCAGTGACGGCCGTAAAGCTTTCTTT; CDR3: CASSDGRKAFF; V: TRBV10-1; D: -; size: many; J: TRBJ1-1
DNA: TGTGCCAGCAGCTTAGCGGACGGGCTCTCTGGAAACACCATATATTTT; CDR3: CASSLADGLSGNTIYF; V: TRBV7-9; D: -; size: few; J: TRBJ1-3
DNA: TGTGCCAGCAGCTTAAAACTAGCGGGTAACAATGAGCAGTTCTTC; CDR3: CASSLKLAGNNEQFF; V: TRBV7-2; D: TRBD2; size: many; J: TRBJ2-1
DNA: TGCGCCAGCAGCCCGGGTGGGGGGACTGAAGCTTTCTTT; CDR3: CASSPGGGTEAFF; V: TRBV5-1; D: -; size: many; J: TRBJ1-1
DNA: TGTGCCAGCAGCTCAGGACAGAAAAGAACTAATGAAAAACTGTTTTTT; CDR3: CASSSGQKRTNEKLFF; V: TRBV12-3/TRBV12-4; D: -; size: many; J: TRBJ1-4
DNA: TGTGCCAGCTCACTCTCGGAGAAACAAGAGACCCAGTACTTC; CDR3: CASSLSEKQETQYF; V: TRBV18; D: -; size: many; J: TRBJ2-5
DNA: TGCGCCAGTACCTGGGCGGGAGGAACAGATACGCAGTATTTT; CDR3: CASTWAGGTDTQYF; V: TRBV4-1; D: TRBD2; size: -; J: TRBJ2-3
DNA: TGTGCCAGTAGTATAGCTCTCGGGGGGCAACGAAGCAATCAGCCCCAGCATTTT; CDR3: CASSIALGGQRSNQPQHF; V: TRBV19; D: -; size: many; J: TRBJ1-5
DNA: TGCAGTGCTATCATACAGGGCAACCCGATACCCTCTGGAAACACCATATATTTT; CDR3: CSAIIQGNPIPSGNTIYF; V: TRBV20-1; D: -; size: many; J: TRBJ1-3
DNA: TGTGCCAGCAGCGTATCTTCTAGCGGGATGGACCATACGCAGTATTTT; CDR3: CASSVSSSGMDHTQYF; V: TRBV9; D: TRBD2; size: many; J: TRBJ2-3
DNA: TGTGCCAGCAGCTTTCGATCGGCCGGGGAGCTGTTTTTT; CDR3: CASSFRSAGELFF; V: TRBV7-9; D: -; size: many; J: TRBJ2-2
DNA: TGTGCCAGCAGCCCTCGGGCAGGCACCGGGGAGCTGTTTTTT; CDR3: CASSPRAGTGELFF; V: TRBV6-4; D: -; size: -; J: TRBJ2-2